This TCR beta chain was obtained from a study of blood T cell repertoires in COVID-19. Study-level background: Some COVID-19 samples were acute and others convalescent; all came from the United States, Italy and Spain. From T cells, B-cell-depleted T cells, or PBMCs came the material, which was cDNA or gDNA.

Per the original data handling: By means of reference gene primer amplification, nucleated cell counts were estimated. The data were produced by immunoSEQ multiplex PCR, yet TCRdb's version contains in-frame clones alone and is incomplete. That table is the source of V, J and clone size, and D and trimming were worked out from the DNA. Among over 250,000 clones listed, about four fifths were seen once. This CDR3 contains 15 residues. Germline trimming cut 3 bases from V and 0 bases from J; bases unmatched to any gene: 2. CDR1 is KGHSH and CDR2 is LQKENI in the germline V gene. This chain connects TRBV18 to TRBJ2-7, with TRBD2 matching 10 bases. The receptor was derived from a woman aged 45-65 years who had recovered from COVID-19. The sample was peripheral blood. CDR3 sequence: CASSPGTSVSYEQYF. DNA for the CDR3: TGTGCCAGCTCACCCGGGACTAGCGTCTCCTACGAGCAGTACTTC. The full variable domain, with the rest looked up from reference TRBV18 and TRBJ2-7, is NAGVMQNPRHLVRRRGQEARLRCSPMKGHSHVYWYRQLPEEGLKFMVYLQKENIIDESGMPKERFSAEFPKEGPSILRIQQVVRGDSAAYFCASSPGTSVSYEQYFGPGTRLTVT.